At least ten counts were recorded for the clone carrying this T cell receptor beta chain. These data come from a study of T cells in Graves' hyperthyroidism and ophthalmopathy. For the study at large: It was at initial diagnosis, before any treatment, that peripheral blood was collected.

RNA transcripts provided the source from which TCR beta CDR3 regions were amplified. Initially, a first-round RT-PCR of the TCR CDR3 employed the HTBI primer set. Each CDR3 protein gets one entry after TCRdb re-called the multiplex PCR reads with MiXCR. The repertoire includes under 400,000 distinct CDR3 sequences, approximately 13% of them detected once, and 9% to 9.5% sits in the top ten. Across 18 months, stable Graves' hyperthyroidism was marked by no progression to ophthalmopathy. Patients between 18 and 65 years old had hyperthyroidism, newly diagnosed and lasting under 2 months. PBMCs were sourced from less than 13 ml fresh peripheral blood. Germline CDR1 SGHTA, CDR2 FQGTGA. V was shortened by 2 bases and J by 1 base, with 11 bases between the two germline ends. This CDR3 comprises 15 residues.

The TCR comes from a woman between 18 and 29 years old with Graves' hyperthyroidism. The chain joins TRBV7-3 to TRBJ1-1; D is ambiguous. Material: blood. The CDR3 coding sequence is TGTGCCAGCAGCTTAGAGTACAGCAAGAACACTGAAGCTTTCTTT. Amino acids: CASSLEYSKNTEAFF. Full variable domain (rest looked up from reference TRBV7-3 and TRBJ1-1): GAGVSQTPSNKVTEKGKYVELRCDPISGHTALYWYRQSLGQGPEFLIYFQGTGAADDSGLPNDRFFAVRPEGSVSTLKIQRTERGDSAVYLCASSLEYSKNTEAFFGQGTRLTVV.